This T cell receptor (beta chain) is from a study of shared clonotypes between healthy human individuals. Template for every sorted-subset replicate PCR totaled around 210 ng DNA, 30,000 to 35,000 T cell genomes. Authors' analysis steps: There were no quality scores in the junction-only immunoSEQ sequences, so filtering differed. TCRdb's table, derived via immunoSEQ multiplex PCR, lists solely in-frame clones and lacks some. The DNA gave D and trimming, while V, J and clone size come from that table. The sample lists roughly 2.1 million clones, roughly 91% seen once, with around 1.7% in the top ten. Naive CD8 cells lacked CD45RO, underwent positive selection for CCR7 and left out terminally differentiated effector memory CD45RA+ cells. The donor cohort consisted entirely of Caucasian adults residing in Nashville, Tennessee. Whole-study results and caveats: When naive CD4 clonotypes were compared across four donors, roughly 4.9% were shared.

On this clone itself: The antigen is not known.

The sequenced material came from naive CD8+ T cells from PBMCs. This receptor was taken from a man aged 18 to 30 in good health. Some clones in this sample may be carry-over from other donors' samples.

Here the CDR3 DNA reads TGTGCCAGCAGCTCAACCCCCGGGACAGGGTTCGAAAAACTGTTTTTT. Protein product: CASSSTPGTGFEKLFF. This chain connects TRBV7-9 to TRBJ1-4; 9 nucleotides align to TRBD1. The CDR3 consists of 16 residues. CDR1 SEHNR and CDR2 FQNEAQ come from the germline V gene (reference sequence). The V gene end was trimmed by 4 bases and the J gene end by 8 bases; junction bases not matched to a gene: 11.